A selection of T cell receptor beta chains follows, all from one sample in a study of lymphopenia after photon versus proton radiotherapy. Here immunoSEQ multiplex PCR was the method, and the copy in TCRdb shows in-frame clones only, minus some. The sample contains about 39,000 clones, roughly 92% of which appear only once. Sequencing was performed on peripheral blood, taken from a patient treated with photon-based radiotherapy. Receptors originate from a man in his sixties with cholangiocarcinoma. Each CDR3 is given with its conserved first and last residue. Each record gives: V gene, J gene, clone size, CDR3 protein. Clone size is shown for a subset of rows, as once, few, many or a class of expanded clone.

V gene: TRBV6-1
J gene: TRBJ2-3
clone size: -
CDR3 protein: CASSESPGTDTQYF

V gene: TRBV7-2
J gene: TRBJ2-2
clone size: -
CDR3 protein: CASTQRMGTANTGELFF

V gene: TRBV7-2
J gene: TRBJ1-5
clone size: -
CDR3 protein: CASSLSDQNQPQHF

V gene: TRBV13
J gene: TRBJ2-7
clone size: -
CDR3 protein: CASSPLGTGNNEQYF

V gene: TRBV7-9
J gene: TRBJ2-5
clone size: -
CDR3 protein: CASSQLAAQETQYF

V gene: TRBV6-6
J gene: TRBJ1-5
clone size: few
CDR3 protein: CASSYTRQGNQPQHF

V gene: TRBV2
J gene: TRBJ2-7
clone size: -
CDR3 protein: CASSEIRRDRGYEQYF

V gene: TRBV19
J gene: TRBJ1-2
clone size: -
CDR3 protein: CASSMTLADGYTF

V gene: TRBV9
J gene: TRBJ2-1
clone size: -
CDR3 protein: CASSVDGRGYNEQFF

V gene: TRBV28
J gene: TRBJ1-2
clone size: -
CDR3 protein: CASRPQVNGYTF

V gene: TRBV5-1
J gene: TRBJ1-4
clone size: -
CDR3 protein: CASSLALKTRRTEEKLFF

V gene: TRBV7-9
J gene: TRBJ2-1
clone size: -
CDR3 protein: CASSPLTGGAGNEQFF

V gene: TRBV7-3
J gene: TRBJ2-2
clone size: -
CDR3 protein: CASSSQGARTGELFF

V gene: TRBV19
J gene: TRBJ2-6
clone size: -
CDR3 protein: CASSTTYSGANVLTF

V gene: TRBV7-3
J gene: TRBJ1-1
clone size: -
CDR3 protein: CASSLNWNTEAFF

V gene: TRBV7-9
J gene: TRBJ2-3
clone size: -
CDR3 protein: CASSRGVSDTQYF

V gene: TRBV28
J gene: TRBJ2-2
clone size: -
CDR3 protein: CASSLISQGARTGELFF

V gene: TRBV5-1
J gene: TRBJ2-7
clone size: -
CDR3 protein: CASSTSGTYEQYF

V gene: TRBV10-3
J gene: TRBJ1-2
clone size: -
CDR3 protein: CAISGTGLSLGYTF

V gene: TRBV11-3
J gene: TRBJ2-1
clone size: -
CDR3 protein: CASSYITSSGEQFF

V gene: TRBV15
J gene: TRBJ1-3
clone size: -
CDR3 protein: CATSRAIQSSGNTIYF

V gene: TRBV20-1
J gene: TRBJ2-1
clone size: -
CDR3 protein: CSASIHNEQFF

V gene: TRBV7-9
J gene: TRBJ2-3
clone size: -
CDR3 protein: CASSLGLAHSTDTQYF

V gene: TRBV7-9
J gene: TRBJ1-1
clone size: -
CDR3 protein: CAIKTGLSNTEAFF